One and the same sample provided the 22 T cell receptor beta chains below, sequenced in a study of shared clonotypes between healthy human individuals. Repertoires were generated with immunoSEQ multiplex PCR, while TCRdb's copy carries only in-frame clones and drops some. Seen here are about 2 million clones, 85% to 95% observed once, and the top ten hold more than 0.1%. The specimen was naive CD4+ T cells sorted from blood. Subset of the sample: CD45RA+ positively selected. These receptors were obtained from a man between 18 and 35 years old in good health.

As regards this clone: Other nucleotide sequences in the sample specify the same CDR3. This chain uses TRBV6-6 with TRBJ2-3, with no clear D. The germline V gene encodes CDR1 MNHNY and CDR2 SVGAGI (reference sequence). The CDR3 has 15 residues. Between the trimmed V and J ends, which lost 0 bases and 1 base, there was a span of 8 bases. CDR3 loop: CASSYSGGGTDTQYF. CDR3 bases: TGTGCCAGCAGTTACTCGGGCGGCGGCACAGATACGCAGTATTTT.

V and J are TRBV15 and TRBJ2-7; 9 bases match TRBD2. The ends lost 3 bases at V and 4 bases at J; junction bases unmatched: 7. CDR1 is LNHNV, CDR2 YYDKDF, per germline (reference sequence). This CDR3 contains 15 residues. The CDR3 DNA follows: TGTGCCACCAGCAGGTTAGCGGGAGCCGAGTACGAGCAGTACTTC. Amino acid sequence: CATSRLAGAEYEQYF.

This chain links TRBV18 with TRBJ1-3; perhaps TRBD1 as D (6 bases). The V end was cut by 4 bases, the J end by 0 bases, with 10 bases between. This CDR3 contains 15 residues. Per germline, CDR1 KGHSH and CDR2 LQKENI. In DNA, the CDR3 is TGTGCCAGCTCACAAGGACAGACCTCTGGAAACACCATATATTTT. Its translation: CASSQGQTSGNTIYF.

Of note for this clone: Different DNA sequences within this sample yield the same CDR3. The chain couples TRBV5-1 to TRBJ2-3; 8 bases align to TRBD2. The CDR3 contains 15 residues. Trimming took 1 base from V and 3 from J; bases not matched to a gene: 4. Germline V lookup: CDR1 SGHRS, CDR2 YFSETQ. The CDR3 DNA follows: TGCGCCAGCAGCTTGTCAAGCGGGGGTACAGATACGCAGTATTTT. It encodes CASSLSSGGTDTQYF.

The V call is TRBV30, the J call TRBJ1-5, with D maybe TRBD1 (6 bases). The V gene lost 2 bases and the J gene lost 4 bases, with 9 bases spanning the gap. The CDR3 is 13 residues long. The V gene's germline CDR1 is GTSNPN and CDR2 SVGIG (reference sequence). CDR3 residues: CAWSRDMNQPQHF. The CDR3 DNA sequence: TGTGCCTGGAGTAGGGACATGAATCAGCCCCAGCATTTT.

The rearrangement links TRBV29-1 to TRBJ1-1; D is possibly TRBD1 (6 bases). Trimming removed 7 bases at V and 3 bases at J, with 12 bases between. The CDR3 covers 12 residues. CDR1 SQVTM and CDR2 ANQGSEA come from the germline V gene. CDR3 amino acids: CSGGGMDTEAFF. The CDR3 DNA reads TGCAGCGGAGGGGGAATGGACACTGAAGCTTTCTTT. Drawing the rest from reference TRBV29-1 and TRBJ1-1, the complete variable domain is SAVISQKPSRDICQRGTSLTIQCQVDSQVTMMFWYRQQPGQSLTLIATANQGSEATYESGFVIDKFPISRPNLTFSTLTVSNMSPEDSSIYLCSGGGMDTEAFFGQGTRLTVV.

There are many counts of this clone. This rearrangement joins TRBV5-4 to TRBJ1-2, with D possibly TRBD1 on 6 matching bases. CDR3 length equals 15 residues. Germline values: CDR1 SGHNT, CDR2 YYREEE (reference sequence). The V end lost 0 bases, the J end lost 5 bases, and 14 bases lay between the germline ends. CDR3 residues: CASSLAARGGYGYTF. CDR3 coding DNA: TGTGCCAGCAGCTTGGCGGCCAGGGGAGGGTATGGCTACACCTTC.

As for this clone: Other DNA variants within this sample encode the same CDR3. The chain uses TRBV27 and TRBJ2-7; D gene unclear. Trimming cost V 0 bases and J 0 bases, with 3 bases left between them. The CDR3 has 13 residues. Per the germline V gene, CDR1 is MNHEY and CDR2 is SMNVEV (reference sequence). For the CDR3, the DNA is TGTGCCAGCAGTTTATCGCCCTCCTACGAGCAGTACTTC. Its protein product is CASSLSPSYEQYF.

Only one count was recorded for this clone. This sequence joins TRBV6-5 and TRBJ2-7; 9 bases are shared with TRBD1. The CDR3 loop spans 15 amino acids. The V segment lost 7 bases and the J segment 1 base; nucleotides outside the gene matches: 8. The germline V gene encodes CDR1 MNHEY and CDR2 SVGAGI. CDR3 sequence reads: CASKRDRATSYEQYF. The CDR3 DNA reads TGTGCCAGCAAAAGGGACAGGGCTACTTCCTACGAGCAGTACTTC.

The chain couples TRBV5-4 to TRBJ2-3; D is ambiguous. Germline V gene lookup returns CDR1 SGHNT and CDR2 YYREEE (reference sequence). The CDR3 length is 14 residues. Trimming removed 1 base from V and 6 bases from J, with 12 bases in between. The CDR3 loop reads CASSLSKSRDTQYF. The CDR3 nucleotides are TGTGCCAGCAGCTTGTCAAAATCACGGGATACGCAGTATTTT.

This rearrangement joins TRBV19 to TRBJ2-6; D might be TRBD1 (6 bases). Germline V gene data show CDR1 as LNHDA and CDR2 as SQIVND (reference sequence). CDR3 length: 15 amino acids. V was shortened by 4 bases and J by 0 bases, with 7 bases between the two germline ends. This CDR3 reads CASSKQGSGANVLTF. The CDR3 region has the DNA TGTGCCAGTAGTAAACAGGGCTCTGGGGCCAACGTCCTGACTTTC. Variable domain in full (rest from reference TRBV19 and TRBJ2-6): DGGITQSPKYLFRKEGQNVTLSCEQNLNHDAMYWYRQDPGQGLRLIYYSQIVNDFQKGDIAEGYSVSREKKESFPLTVTSAQKNPTAFYLCASSKQGSGANVLTFGAGSRLTVL.

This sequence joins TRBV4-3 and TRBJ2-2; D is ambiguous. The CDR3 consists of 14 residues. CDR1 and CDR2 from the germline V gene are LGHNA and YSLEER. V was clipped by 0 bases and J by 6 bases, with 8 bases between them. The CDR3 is CASSQDLPPGELFF. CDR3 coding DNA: TGCGCCAGCAGCCAAGATCTGCCCCCCGGGGAGCTGTTTTTT.

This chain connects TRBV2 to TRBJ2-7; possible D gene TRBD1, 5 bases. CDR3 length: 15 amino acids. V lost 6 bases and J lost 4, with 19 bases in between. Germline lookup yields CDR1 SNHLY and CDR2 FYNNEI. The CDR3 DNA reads TGTGCCAGCAGGTCCTTAATCCAAAAGGGGTACGAGCAGTACTTC. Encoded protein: CASRSLIQKGYEQYF. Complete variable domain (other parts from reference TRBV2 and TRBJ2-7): EPEVTQTPSHQVTQMGQEVILRCVPISNHLYFYWYRQILGQKVEFLVSFYNNEISEKSEIFDDQFSVERPDGSNFTLKIRSTKLEDSAMYFCASRSLIQKGYEQYFGPGTRLTVT.

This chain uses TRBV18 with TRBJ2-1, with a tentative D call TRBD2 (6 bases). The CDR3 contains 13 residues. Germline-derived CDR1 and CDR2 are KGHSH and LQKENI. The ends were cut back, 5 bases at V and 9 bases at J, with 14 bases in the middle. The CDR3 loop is CASSVAEDGEQFF. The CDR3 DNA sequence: TGTGCCAGCTCAGTAGCGGAAGATGGTGAGCAGTTCTTC.

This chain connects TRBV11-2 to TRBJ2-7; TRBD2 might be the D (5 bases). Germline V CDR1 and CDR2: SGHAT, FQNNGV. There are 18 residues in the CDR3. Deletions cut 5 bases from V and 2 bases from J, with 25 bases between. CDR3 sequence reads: CASSTVPGEQARTYEQYF. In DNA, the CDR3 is TGTGCCAGCAGCACCGTCCCCGGGGAGCAGGCCCGCACCTACGAGCAGTACTTC.

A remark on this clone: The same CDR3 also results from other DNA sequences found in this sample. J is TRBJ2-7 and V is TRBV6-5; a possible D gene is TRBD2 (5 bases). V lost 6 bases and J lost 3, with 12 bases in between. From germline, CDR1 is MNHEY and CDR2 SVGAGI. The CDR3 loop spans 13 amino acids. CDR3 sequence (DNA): TGTGCCAGCAGCCGGGTGGGGAGCTACGAGCAGTACTTC. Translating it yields CASSRVGSYEQYF.

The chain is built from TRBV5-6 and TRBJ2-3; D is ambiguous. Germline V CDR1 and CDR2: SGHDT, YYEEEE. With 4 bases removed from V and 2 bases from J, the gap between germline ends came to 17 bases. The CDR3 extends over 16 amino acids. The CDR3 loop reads CASSRKTTALTDTQYF. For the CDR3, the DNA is TGTGCCAGCAGCCGCAAGACAACGGCCCTCACAGATACGCAGTATTTT.

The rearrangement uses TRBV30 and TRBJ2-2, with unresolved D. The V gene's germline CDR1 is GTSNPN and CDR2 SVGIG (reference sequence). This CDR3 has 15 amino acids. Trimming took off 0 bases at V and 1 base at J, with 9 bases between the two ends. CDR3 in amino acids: CAWSVQARNTGELFF. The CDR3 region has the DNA TGTGCCTGGAGTGTTCAGGCTAGGAACACCGGGGAGCTGTTTTTT.

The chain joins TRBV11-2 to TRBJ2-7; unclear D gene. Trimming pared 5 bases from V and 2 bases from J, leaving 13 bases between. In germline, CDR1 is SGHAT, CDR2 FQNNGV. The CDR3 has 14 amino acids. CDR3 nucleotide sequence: TGTGCCAGCAGCCCCGTTGGGGTCCCCTACGAGCAGTACTTC. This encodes CASSPVGVPYEQYF.

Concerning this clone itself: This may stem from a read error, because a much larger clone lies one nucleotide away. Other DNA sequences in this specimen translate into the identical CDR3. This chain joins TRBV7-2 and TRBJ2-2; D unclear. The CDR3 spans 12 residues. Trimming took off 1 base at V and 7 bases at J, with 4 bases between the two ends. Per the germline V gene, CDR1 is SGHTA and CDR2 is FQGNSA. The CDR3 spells CASSLEVGELFF. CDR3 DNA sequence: TGTGCCAGCAGCTTAGAAGTCGGGGAGCTGTTTTTT.

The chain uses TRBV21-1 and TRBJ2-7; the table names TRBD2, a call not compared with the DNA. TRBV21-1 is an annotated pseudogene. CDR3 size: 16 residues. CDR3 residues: CASSKVGGLGSYEQYF. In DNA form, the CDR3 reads TGTGCCAGCAGCAAAGTTGGGGGACTGGGAAGTTACGAGCAGTACTTC.

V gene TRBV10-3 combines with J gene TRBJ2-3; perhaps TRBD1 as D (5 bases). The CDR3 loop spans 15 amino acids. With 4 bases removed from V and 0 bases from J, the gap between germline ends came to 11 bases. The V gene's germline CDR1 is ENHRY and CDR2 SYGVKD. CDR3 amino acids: CAISAGITSTDTQYF. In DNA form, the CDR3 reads TGTGCCATCAGTGCAGGGATTACTAGCACAGATACGCAGTATTTT.